The 13 T cell receptor beta chains listed next were all sequenced from one sample in a study of CD4+ T cells in melanoma (dated by TCRdb to between 2021 and 2024). Library preparation was by the immunoSEQ multiplex PCR assay. TCRdb stores this immuneACCESS table with in-frame sequences only. Part of the clones is absent; in the studies checked, under half of the shortfall reflects unresolved V genes, and no reason is known for the rest. The sample table holds around 130,000 clones, of which around nine tenths were seen once. The ten biggest clones cover approximately 1.5% of the sample. All receptors derive from a human donor with melanoma.

The rearrangement uses TRBV7-6 and TRBJ2-4; D unclear. This CDR3 is 15 amino acids long. The V gene lost 2 bases and the J gene lost 5 bases, with 13 bases spanning the gap. Per germline, CDR1 SGHVS and CDR2 FNYEAQ. The CDR3 bases are TGTGCCAGCAGCTTATCCCCCGGCAGCGAAAACATTCAGTACTTC. This codes for CASSLSPGSENIQYF. The full variable domain, with the rest looked up from reference TRBV7-6 and TRBJ2-4, is GAGVSQSPRYKVTKRGQDVALRCDPISGHVSLYWYRQALGQGPEFLTYFNYEAQQDKSGLPNDRFSAERPEGSISTLTIQRTEQRDSAMYRCASSLSPGSENIQYFGAGTRLSVL.

Concerning this clone itself: Other DNA sequences from this sample encode an identical CDR3 as well. V usage is TRBV6-5 and J usage is TRBJ2-1, with TRBD2 matching 11 bases. CDR1 and CDR2 from the germline V gene are MNHEY and SVGAGI. The ends lost 5 bases at V and 6 bases at J; junction bases unmatched: 3. The CDR3 is 14 residues long. The CDR3 DNA reads TGTGCCAGCAGTCGACTAGCGGGGCCCAATGAGCAGTTCTTC. This gives the protein CASSRLAGPNEQFF.

A note on this clone: Additional DNA sequences in this sample encode the identical CDR3. This chain uses TRBV5-1 with TRBJ2-7, with D uncertain. Germline-derived CDR1 and CDR2 are SGHRS and YFSETQ. V lost 0 bases and J lost 4, with 5 bases in between. This CDR3 contains 12 residues. The DNA of the CDR3 is TGCGCCAGCAGCTTGGACGGATACGAGCAGTACTTC. Protein: CASSLDGYEQYF.

The chain has TRBV5-1 and TRBJ1-4, with 7 bases lining up with TRBD1. CDR1 and CDR2 (germline): SGHRS, YFSETQ. This CDR3 has 15 residues. J was trimmed by 5 bases and V by 3 bases; bases with no gene match: 7. The CDR3 DNA reads TGCGCCAGCAGCTCCACCGGGACAGAGAATGAAAAACTGTTTTTT. Translation: CASSSTGTENEKLFF.

This clone was recorded only once. This rearrangement joins TRBV6-1 to TRBJ2-1; TRBD1 matches at 8 bases. J lost 2 bases, V lost 6 bases, and 3 bases had no gene match. The CDR3 covers 14 residues. The germline V gene encodes CDR1 MNHNS and CDR2 SASEGT. Here the CDR3 reads CASRGTGAYNEQFF. The DNA for the CDR3 is TGTGCCAGCAGAGGGACAGGAGCCTACAATGAGCAGTTCTTC.

The chain has TRBV2 and TRBJ2-3; TRBD1 agrees at 7 bases. The CDR3 runs to 17 residues. With 6 bases clipped from V and 1 base from J, the junction kept 13 bases outside the gene matches. CDR1 and CDR2 (germline): SNHLY, FYNNEI. This chain's CDR3 is CASRALMTGLGTDTQYF. The CDR3 region has the DNA TGTGCCAGCAGGGCCCTAATGACAGGGCTCGGCACAGATACGCAGTATTTT.

The chain links TRBV29-1 to TRBJ2-1; 8 bases agree with TRBD2. Germline CDR1 and CDR2: SQVTM and ANQGSEA. The J segment lost 4 bases and the V segment lost 7 bases, leaving 3 bases of the junction unmatched. The CDR3 is made up of 12 amino acids. CDR3 sequence: CSAGGPYNEQFF. In DNA form, the CDR3 reads TGCAGCGCGGGGGGGCCGTACAATGAGCAGTTCTTC.

This chain uses TRBV19 with TRBJ1-5; D ambiguous. Germline V gives CDR1 LNHDA, CDR2 SQIVND (reference sequence). Deletions cut 4 bases from V and 3 bases from J, with 13 bases between. This CDR3 contains 15 residues. CDR3 sequence reads: CASSSGAGYNQPQHF. The DNA for the CDR3 is TGTGCCAGTAGTAGCGGCGCAGGCTACAATCAGCCCCAGCATTTT.

J is TRBJ2-6 and V is TRBV2; D is unresolved. Trimming removed 7 bases from V and 2 bases from J, with 9 bases in between. This CDR3 is built from 14 residues. Germline loops: CDR1 SNHLY, CDR2 FYNNEI. Written as DNA, the CDR3 is TGTGCCAGCACCCCTTTGCCTGGGGCCAACGTCCTGACTTTC. This encodes CASTPLPGANVLTF.

The chain is built from TRBV7-3 and TRBJ2-6; D may be TRBD1 or TRBD2 (5 bases each). With 4 bases removed from V and 0 bases from J, the gap between germline ends came to 10 bases. The CDR3 covers 16 residues. Germline CDR1 is SGHTA and CDR2 is FQGTGA. The CDR3 DNA is TGTGCCAGCAGCTCCGGGGACCCCTCTGGGGCCAACGTCCTGACTTTC. It specifies CASSSGDPSGANVLTF.

The chain recombines TRBV27 with TRBJ2-7; no reliable D call. V lost 5 bases and J 3 bases, leaving 17 bases between the germline ends. Germline V gene lookup returns CDR1 MNHEY and CDR2 SMNVEV (reference sequence). The CDR3 is made up of 15 amino acids. CDR3 sequence: CASSPRTGPYYEQYF. The CDR3 nucleotides are TGTGCCAGCAGTCCAAGGACGGGTCCTTACTACGAGCAGTACTTC.

The rearrangement uses TRBV6-1 and TRBJ1-3; D gene uncertain. The CDR3 is 14 residues long. The V and J ends lost 2 bases and 2 bases respectively, with 7 bases between them. Looked up from germline, CDR1 is MNHNS and CDR2 is SASEGT. Here the CDR3 DNA reads TGTGCCAGCAGTGAATTCAGACCTGGAAACACCATATATTTT. Encoded protein: CASSEFRPGNTIYF.

The rearrangement joins TRBV7-3 to TRBJ2-2, with 7 bases identical to TRBD1. This CDR3 has 12 amino acids. V lost 0 bases, J lost 12 bases, and 1 base stayed unmatched. In germline, CDR1 is SGHTA, CDR2 FQGTGA. The CDR3 protein is CASSLTTGKLFF. The CDR3 DNA follows: TGTGCCAGCAGCTTAACGACAGGGAAGCTGTTTTTT.